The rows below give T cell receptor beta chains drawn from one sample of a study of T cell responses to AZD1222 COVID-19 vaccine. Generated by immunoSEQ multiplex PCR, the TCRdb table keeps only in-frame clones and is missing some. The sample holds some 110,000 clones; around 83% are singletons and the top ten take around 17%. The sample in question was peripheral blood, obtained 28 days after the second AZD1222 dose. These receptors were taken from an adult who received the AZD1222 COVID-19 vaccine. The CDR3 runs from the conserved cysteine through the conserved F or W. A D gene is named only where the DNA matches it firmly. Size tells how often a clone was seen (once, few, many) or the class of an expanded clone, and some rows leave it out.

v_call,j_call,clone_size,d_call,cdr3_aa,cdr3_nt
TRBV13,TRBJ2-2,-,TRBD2,CASSSTGLAGNTGELFF,TGTGCCAGCAGCTCGACAGGACTAGCGGGGAACACCGGGGAGCTGTTTTTT
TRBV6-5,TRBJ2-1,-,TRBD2,CASSYHGTSGNEQFF,TGTGCCAGCAGTTACCACGGGACTAGCGGCAATGAGCAGTTCTTC
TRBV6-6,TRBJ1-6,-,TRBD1,CASSRLPGQGTQQGGSPLHF,TGTGCCAGCAGCCGACTGCCGGGACAGGGGACACAGCAAGGTGGTTCACCCCTCCACTTT
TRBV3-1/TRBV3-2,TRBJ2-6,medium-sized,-,CASSQEGSHSGANVLTF,TGTGCCAGCAGCCAAGAGGGATCCCACTCTGGGGCCAACGTCCTGACTTTC
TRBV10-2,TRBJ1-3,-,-,CASSEQVGNTIYF,TGCGCCAGCAGTGAACAGGTTGGAAACACCATATATTTT
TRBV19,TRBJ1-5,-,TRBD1,CASSLPQGATRQPQHF,TGTGCCAGTAGTCTCCCACAGGGGGCAACACGTCAGCCCCAGCATTTT
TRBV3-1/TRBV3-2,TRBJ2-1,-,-,CASSLRAGGQRTYNEQFF,TGTGCCAGCAGCCTCCGTGCCGGGGGACAGCGTACCTACAATGAGCAGTTCTTC
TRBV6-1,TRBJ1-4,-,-,CASSEDGLANEKLFF,TGTGCCAGCAGTGAAGATGGGTTGGCTAATGAAAAACTGTTTTTT
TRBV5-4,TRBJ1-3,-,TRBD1,CASSPGQGPENGNTIYF,TGTGCCAGCAGCCCAGGACAGGGGCCCGAGAATGGAAACACCATATATTTT
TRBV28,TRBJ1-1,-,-,CASSSSELLDLMNTEAFF,TGTGCCAGCAGTTCGTCAGAGCTCCTGGACCTAATGAACACTGAAGCTTTCTTT
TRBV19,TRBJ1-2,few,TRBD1,CASRQGAWGYTF,TGTGCCAGTAGACAGGGGGCGTGGGGCTACACCTTC
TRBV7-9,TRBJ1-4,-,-,CASSLVPGGSEKLFF,TGTGCCAGCAGCTTAGTCCCGGGTGGGAGTGAAAAACTGTTTTTT
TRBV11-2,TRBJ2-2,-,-,CASRNRAHTGELFF,TGTGCCAGCAGGAACAGGGCTCACACCGGGGAGCTGTTTTTT
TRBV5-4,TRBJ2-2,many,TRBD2,CASSLAVSGSTGELFF,TGTGCCAGCAGCTTGGCGGTTAGCGGGAGCACCGGGGAGCTGTTTTTT
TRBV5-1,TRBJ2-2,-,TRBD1,CASSSGVGTGYTGELFF,TGCGCCAGCAGCTCGGGAGTGGGGACAGGCTACACCGGGGAGCTGTTTTTT
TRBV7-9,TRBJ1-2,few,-,CASSLVVVGTRTSYGYTF,TGTGCCAGCAGCTTAGTAGTGGTAGGGACCCGTACGTCCTATGGCTACACCTTC
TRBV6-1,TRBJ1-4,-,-,CASSVLRGGRHNEKLFF,TGTGCCAGCAGTGTATTAAGGGGGGGCCGGCATAATGAAAAACTGTTTTTT
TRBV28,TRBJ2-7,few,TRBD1,CASSFGDRGFWEQYF,TGTGCCAGCAGTTTTGGGGACAGGGGATTTTGGGAGCAGTACTTC
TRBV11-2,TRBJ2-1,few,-,CASSFNRIDEQFF,TGTGCCAGCAGCTTTAACAGGATAGATGAGCAGTTCTTC
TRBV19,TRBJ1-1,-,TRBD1,CASSPGTGGDTEAFF,TGTGCCAGTAGTCCAGGGACAGGAGGGGACACTGAAGCTTTCTTT
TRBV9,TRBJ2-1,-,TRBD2,CASSDNPRERGTEQFF,TGTGCCAGCAGCGACAACCCGAGGGAGCGGGGGACCGAGCAGTTCTTC
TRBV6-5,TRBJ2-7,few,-,CASHRDTFYEQYF,TGTGCCAGCCACCGGGACACCTTTTACGAGCAGTACTTC
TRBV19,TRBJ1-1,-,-,CASSIADMNTEAFF,TGTGCCAGTAGTATAGCAGATATGAACACTGAAGCTTTCTTT
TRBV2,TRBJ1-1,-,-,CASGGERDTEAFF,TGTGCCAGCGGAGGGGAGAGAGACACTGAAGCTTTCTTT
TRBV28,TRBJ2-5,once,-,CASSSNLVTEGTQYF,TGTGCCAGCAGTTCCAACTTAGTCACGGAGGGGACCCAGTACTTC
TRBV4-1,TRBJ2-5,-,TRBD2,CASSQGVREGETQYF,TGCGCCAGCAGCCAAGGGGTCAGGGAGGGGGAGACCCAGTACTTC
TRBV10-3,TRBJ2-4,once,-,CAISVGGDIQYF,TGTGCCATCAGTGTGGGTGGTGACATTCAGTACTTC
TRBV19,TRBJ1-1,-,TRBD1,CASTTLPGQPNTEAFF,TGTGCCAGTACCACTTTGCCGGGACAGCCGAACACTGAAGCTTTCTTT
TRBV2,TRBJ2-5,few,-,CASRGGETQYF,TGTGCCAGCAGGGGAGGAGAGACCCAGTACTTC
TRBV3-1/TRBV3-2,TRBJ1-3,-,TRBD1,CASSPGQGRNTIYF,TGTGCCAGCAGCCCAGGACAGGGAAGAAACACCATATATTTT
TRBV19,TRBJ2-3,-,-,CASSLRHTSTDTQYF,TGTGCCAGTAGTCTTCGGCACACCAGCACAGATACGCAGTATTTT
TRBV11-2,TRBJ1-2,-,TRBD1,CASSNRQGNTF,TGTGCCAGCAGCAACCGACAGGGGAACACCTTC
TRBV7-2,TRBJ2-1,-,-,CASSVDLGGEQFF,TGTGCCAGCAGCGTCGACCTCGGGGGTGAGCAGTTCTTC
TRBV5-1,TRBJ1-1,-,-,CASSFSGEVTEAFF,TGCGCCAGCAGCTTTTCGGGGGAGGTAACTGAAGCTTTCTTT
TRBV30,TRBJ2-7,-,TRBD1,CAWSWDRSYEQYF,TGTGCCTGGAGTTGGGACAGGTCCTACGAGCAGTACTTC
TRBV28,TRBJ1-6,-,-,CASSPIAGDSPLHF,TGTGCCAGCAGTCCCATTGCCGGGGATTCACCCCTCCACTTT
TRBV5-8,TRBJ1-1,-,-,CASSFHGRGNTEAFF,TGTGCCAGCAGCTTCCATGGCAGGGGGAACACTGAAGCTTTCTTT
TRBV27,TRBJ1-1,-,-,CASRGTATEAFF,TGTGCCAGCAGAGGGACCGCCACTGAAGCTTTCTTT
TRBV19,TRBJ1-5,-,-,CASSRGITLDQPQHF,TGTGCCAGTAGTCGGGGTATAACCCTCGATCAGCCCCAGCATTTT
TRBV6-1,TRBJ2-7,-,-,CASSEVQFYEQYF,TGTGCCAGCAGTGAAGTCCAGTTCTACGAGCAGTACTTC
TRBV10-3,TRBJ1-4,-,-,CAISESGLTNEKLFF,TGTGCCATCAGTGAGTCGGGGTTGACTAATGAAAAACTGTTTTTT
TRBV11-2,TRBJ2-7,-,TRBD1,CASSQRQGFYEQYF,TGTGCCAGCAGTCAAAGACAGGGATTCTACGAGCAGTACTTC
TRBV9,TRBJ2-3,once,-,CASSSSVADTQYF,TGTGCCAGCAGCTCGTCGGTGGCAGATACGCAGTATTTT
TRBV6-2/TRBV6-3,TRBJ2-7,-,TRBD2,CASSLTSGRSYEQYF,TGTGCCAGCAGTCTGACTAGCGGGCGCTCCTACGAGCAGTACTTC
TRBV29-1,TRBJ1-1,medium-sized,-,CSGREGNTEAFF,TGCAGCGGGAGGGAGGGGAACACTGAAGCTTTCTTT
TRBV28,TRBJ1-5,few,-,CASRQGSVQPQHF,TGTGCCAGCAGGCAGGGTTCGGTTCAGCCCCAGCATTTT
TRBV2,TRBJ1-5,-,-,CASSRSGRADQPQHF,TGTGCCAGCAGTCGGAGTGGCAGGGCGGATCAGCCCCAGCATTTT
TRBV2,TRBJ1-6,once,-,CASSEAPYSPLHF,TGTGCCAGCAGTGAAGCGCCTTATTCACCCCTCCACTTT
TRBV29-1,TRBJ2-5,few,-,CSAPLGQGVETQYF,TGCAGCGCCCCTTTAGGGCAAGGCGTCGAGACCCAGTACTTC
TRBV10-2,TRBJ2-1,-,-,CASSESWRSYNEQFF,TGCGCCAGCAGTGAGTCGTGGAGATCCTACAATGAGCAGTTCTTC
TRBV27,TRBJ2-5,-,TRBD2,CASSSSAGVYQETQYF,TGTGCCAGCAGTTCCAGTGCGGGAGTCTATCAAGAGACCCAGTACTTC
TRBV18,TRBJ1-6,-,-,CASHGGIGRVWTYNSPLHF,TGTGCCAGCCACGGCGGCATCGGCAGGGTATGGACCTATAATTCACCCCTCCACTTT
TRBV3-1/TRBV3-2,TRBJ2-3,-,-,CASSQVETYYTDTQYF,TGTGCCAGCAGCCAAGTCGAGACTTACTACACAGATACGCAGTATTTT
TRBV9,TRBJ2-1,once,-,CASSDRVLGNEQFF,TGTGCCAGCAGCGACCGGGTTTTGGGCAATGAGCAGTTCTTC
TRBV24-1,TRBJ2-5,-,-,CATSRGAGYQETQYF,TGTGCCACCAGTCGGGGGGCTGGGTACCAAGAGACCCAGTACTTC